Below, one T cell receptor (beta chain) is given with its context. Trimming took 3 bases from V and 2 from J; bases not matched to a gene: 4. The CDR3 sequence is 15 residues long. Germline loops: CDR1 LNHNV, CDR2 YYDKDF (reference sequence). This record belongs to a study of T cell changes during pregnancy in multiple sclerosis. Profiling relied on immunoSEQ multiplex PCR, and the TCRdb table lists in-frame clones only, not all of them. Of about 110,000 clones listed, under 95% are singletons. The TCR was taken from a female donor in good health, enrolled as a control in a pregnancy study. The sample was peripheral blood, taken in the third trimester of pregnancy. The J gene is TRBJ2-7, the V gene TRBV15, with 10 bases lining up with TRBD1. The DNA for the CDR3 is TGTGCCACCAGCAGGGGACAGGGGAAAACCTACGAGCAGTACTTC. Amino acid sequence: CATSRGQGKTYEQYF.